The 14 T cell receptor beta chains listed next were all sequenced from one sample in a study of cytomegalovirus exposure and HLA in healthy donors. A multiplex PCR was run with 60 Vbeta primers and 13 Jbeta primers. Sequenced by immunoSEQ multiplex PCR; TCRdb stores in-frame clones only, minus some. The data show roughly 160,000 clones, roughly 82% seen once. The material sequenced was PBMCs. Receptor source: a young woman in good health and CMV-seronegative.

The rearrangement links TRBV5-1 to TRBJ2-2; 8 bases are a match to TRBD1. CDR1 is SGHRS and CDR2 is YFSETQ in the germline V gene. J lost 1 base, V lost 7 bases, and 6 bases had no gene match. The CDR3 sequence is 15 residues long. CDR3 loop: CASLPGTGNTGELFF. The CDR3 region has the DNA TGCGCCAGCCTACCTGGGACAGGGAACACCGGGGAGCTGTTTTTT.

A single count supports this clone. V and J are TRBV28 and TRBJ2-2, with D possibly TRBD2 on 5 matching bases. CDR1 is MDHEN, CDR2 SYDVKM, per germline. Trimming removed 3 bases at V and 1 base at J, with 12 bases between. This CDR3 has 16 residues. Here the CDR3 DNA reads TGTGCCAGCAGTTTCTCTAGCTGGATGAACACCGGGGAGCTGTTTTTT. It translates to CASSFSSWMNTGELFF.

The chain is built from TRBV4-1 and TRBJ2-7, with TRBD2 identical over 8 bases. CDR1 MGHRA and CDR2 YSYEKL come from the germline V gene. V shed 4 bases, J shed 2 bases, and the junction held 13 bases outside the gene matches. The CDR3 runs to 17 residues. The DNA for the CDR3 is TGCGCCAGCAGCCTCCGGGGGGGGGCAGCCATCGCCTACGAGCAGTACTTC. It encodes CASSLRGGAAIAYEQYF.

This chain connects TRBV5-8 to TRBJ1-2; the D gene is possibly TRBD1 (6 bases). The germline CDR1 and CDR2 sequences are SGHTS and YDEGEE. The ends were cut back, 3 bases at V and 3 bases at J, with 15 bases in the middle. The CDR3 contains 15 residues. The CDR3 DNA sequence: TGTGCCAGCAGCTCCCGGGACACGGTATACTATGGCTACACCTTC. It translates to CASSSRDTVYYGYTF.

The rearrangement links TRBV19 to TRBJ2-5; tentative D call: TRBD1 (6 bases). CDR3 length: 15 residues. Deletions cut 4 bases from V and 5 bases from J, with 17 bases between. CDR1 LNHDA and CDR2 SQIVND come from the germline V gene (reference sequence). The CDR3 DNA follows: TGTGCCAGTAGTAATTGGGGGCAGCGAAAGGAGACCCAGTACTTC. Amino acid sequence: CASSNWGQRKETQYF.

The chain has TRBV27 and TRBJ2-4, with D uncertain. The CDR3 totals 16 residues. Trimming shortened V by 6 bases and J by 0 bases, and 15 bases separated the two germline ends. Germline-derived CDR1 and CDR2 are MNHEY and SMNVEV (reference sequence). The CDR3 DNA reads TGTGCCAGCAGGGCCGAAGGAACAGTAGCCAAAAACATTCAGTACTTC. This gives the protein CASRAEGTVAKNIQYF.

This clone was seen more than once but under ten times. The J gene is TRBJ2-1, the V gene TRBV7-9; D remains unclear. The CDR3 is made up of 13 amino acids. From germline, CDR1 is SEHNR and CDR2 FQNEAQ (reference sequence). Trimming stripped 1 base from V and 8 bases from J, with 9 bases between. In DNA form, the CDR3 reads TGTGCCAGCAGCTTAGGGCAGTTCTATGAGCAGTTCTTC. This encodes CASSLGQFYEQFF.

A remark on this clone: The junction differs from germline at one of its ends, possibly a read error. This chain joins TRBV13 and TRBJ2-7; tentative D call: TRBD2 (5 bases). This CDR3 comprises 13 residues. Germline values: CDR1 PRHDT, CDR2 FYEKMQ (reference sequence). CDR3 sequence: CASSLGLSYVQYF. The DNA of the CDR3 is TGTGCCAGCAGCCTAGGACTGTCCTACGTGCAGTACTTC.

This rearrangement joins TRBV6-1 to TRBJ1-5; D may be TRBD1 (5 bases). The CDR3 sequence is 15 residues long. CDR1 and CDR2 from the germline V gene are MNHNS and SASEGT. Trimming pared 2 bases from V and 5 bases from J, leaving 13 bases between. The DNA of the CDR3 is TGTGCCAGCAGTGAAATGGGGGGAAGATATCAGCCCCAGCATTTT. It codes for CASSEMGGRYQPQHF.

V gene TRBV5-1 combines with J gene TRBJ2-1, with TRBD2 matching 8 bases. This CDR3 contains 15 residues. Germline CDR1 and CDR2: SGHRS and YFSETQ. The V gene end was trimmed by 4 bases and the J gene end by 6 bases; junction bases not matched to a gene: 9. The CDR3 nucleotides read TGCGCCAGCAGCGGAGTAGCGGGACCCGCCAATGAGCAGTTCTTC. Its protein product is CASSGVAGPANEQFF.

The rearrangement links TRBV2 to TRBJ1-5; a weak D match, TRBD1 (5 bases). This CDR3 contains 15 residues. Trimming pared 3 bases from V and 7 bases from J, leaving 16 bases between. The V gene's germline CDR1 is SNHLY and CDR2 FYNNEI. CDR3 loop: CASSEGRVSKQPQHF. The CDR3, as DNA: TGTGCCAGCAGTGAGGGCAGGGTGAGTAAACAGCCCCAGCATTTT.

In this sample, this clone turned up a few times. The V call is TRBV19, the J call TRBJ2-7; D not certain. The CDR3 length is 14 residues. The germline V gene encodes CDR1 LNHDA and CDR2 SQIVND (reference sequence). The germline V and J ends were trimmed by 8 bases and 0 bases, with 14 bases remaining between them. CDR3 sequence (DNA): TGTGCCAGTCGTCCTGGCGGATCCTCCTACGAGCAGTACTTC. Amino acid sequence: CASRPGGSSYEQYF.

The chain uses TRBV4-1 and TRBJ1-1, with D maybe TRBD1 (6 bases). Germline values: CDR1 MGHRA, CDR2 YSYEKL. V lost 4 bases and J lost 6, with 27 bases in between. This CDR3 contains 18 residues. CDR3 amino acids: CASSPVGGSHRGPPEAFF. CDR3 in DNA: TGCGCCAGCAGCCCCGTAGGGGGATCCCATAGGGGTCCCCCTGAAGCTTTCTTT.

The J gene is TRBJ2-7, the V gene TRBV30; 7 nucleotides agree with TRBD1. CDR3 length: 13 amino acids. CDR1 and CDR2 from the germline V gene are GTSNPN and SVGIG (reference sequence). V was clipped by 0 bases and J by 3 bases; unmatched bases: 2. Here the CDR3 reads CAWSVGQNYEQYF. The CDR3 DNA reads as TGTGCCTGGAGTGTGGGACAGAACTACGAGCAGTACTTC.